Each of the 17 T cell receptor beta chains below was sequenced from the same sample in a study of beta chain features in type 1 diabetes. Study results and caveats: Among all four CD4+ subsets, Type 1 diabetes patients had TCRB CDR3s that were moderately but significantly shorter.

The authors reverse transcribed all of the isolated RNA, so sequencing captured expressed TCRB transcripts. Method: immunoSEQ multiplex PCR; TCRdb's copy keeps in-frame clones and lacks some. The repertoire includes roughly 180,000 clones, about 8% of them detected once, and more than 0.75% sits in the top ten. No antigen is known for these receptors. Specimen: central memory CD4+ T cells from blood. The receptor source for this set is a woman between 40 and 55 years old with type 1 diabetes.

Comments on this clone: The sample has other DNA sequences that encode this CDR3 too. The chain joins TRBV25-1 to TRBJ1-3; D may be TRBD1 (6 bases). The CDR3 has 13 residues. Trimming pared 5 bases from V and 4 bases from J, leaving 9 bases between. Germline lookup yields CDR1 MGHDK and CDR2 SYGVNS. The CDR3 bases are TGTGCCAGCAGTTTCCAGGGGGGAAACACCATATATTTT. This translates into CASSFQGGNTIYF. Using reference TRBV25-1 and TRBJ1-3 for the parts outside the CDR3, the full variable domain is EADIYQTPRYLVIGTGKKITLECSQTMGHDKMYWYQQDPGMELHLIHYSYGVNSTEKGDLSSESTVSRIRTEHFPLTLESARPSHTSQYLCASSFQGGNTIYFGEGSWLTVV.

This clone has just a few counts. The chain uses TRBV7-2 and TRBJ1-1; no clear D gene. The CDR3 totals 15 residues. Trimming cost V 1 base and J 2 bases, with 11 bases left between them. The germline gives CDR1 SGHTA, CDR2 FQGNSA. CDR3 coding DNA: TGTGCCAGCAGCTTAGGGTCAGGCCGAAACACTGAAGCTTTCTTT. Amino acid sequence: CASSLGSGRNTEAFF.

The gene calls are TRBV20-1 and TRBJ1-5, with D hard to call. With 4 bases removed from V and 4 bases from J, the gap between germline ends came to 5 bases. Germline values: CDR1 DFQATT, CDR2 SNEGSKA (reference sequence). The CDR3 covers 11 residues. Here the CDR3 DNA reads TGCAGTGCTACGCAGAATCAGCCCCAGCATTTT. Its protein product is CSATQNQPQHF.

On this clone itself: The same CDR3 also results from other DNA sequences found in this sample. The CDR3 protein is CASSQSGSSYEQYF. The CDR3 region has the DNA TGTGCCAGCAGCCAAAGCGGGAGCTCCTACGAGCAGTACTTC. The V and J genes are TRBV7-2 and TRBJ2-7, with 8 nucleotides matching TRBD2. The V gene end was trimmed by 5 bases and the J gene end by 0 bases; junction bases not matched to a gene: 3. CDR1 SGHTA and CDR2 FQGNSA come from the germline V gene. CDR3 length equals 14 residues.

This clone was counted between two and nine times. The CDR3 DNA is TGTGCCAGCAGCTTAGTGCGGACTAGTGGCGGGGAGCTGTTTTTT. As protein: CASSLVRTSGGELFF. The chain uses TRBV7-2 and TRBJ2-2, with 7 bases fitting TRBD2. With V trimmed by 1 base and J by 7 bases, 6 bases remained unmatched. The CDR3 extends over 15 amino acids. Looked up from germline, CDR1 is SGHTA and CDR2 is FQGNSA.

V and J are TRBV5-6 and TRBJ2-2; 10 bases fit TRBD1. V shed 2 bases and J 5 bases; nucleotides not matched to a gene: 6. CDR1 and CDR2 from the germline V gene are SGHDT and YYEEEE. The CDR3 sequence is 16 residues long. In nucleotides, the CDR3 is TGTGCCAGCAGCTTCGCGGGACAGGGGCGGACCGGGGAGCTGTTTTTT. Amino acid sequence: CASSFAGQGRTGELFF.

The chain links TRBV19 to TRBJ2-7, with D possibly being TRBD2 (6 bases). The germline gives CDR1 LNHDA, CDR2 SQIVND (reference sequence). Trimming removed 4 bases from V and 2 bases from J, with 12 bases in between. The CDR3 consists of 14 residues. CDR3 sequence (DNA): TGTGCCAGTAGTAGGGCGGGGCCGACCTACGAGCAGTACTTC. This sequence encodes CASSRAGPTYEQYF.

This clone was seen only a few times. This sequence joins TRBV5-6 and TRBJ2-5, with a weak D call TRBD1 (7 bases). The CDR3 is 16 residues long. V gave up 3 bases and J gave up 3 bases, with 18 bases separating them. CDR1 SGHDT and CDR2 YYEEEE come from the germline V gene. CDR3 in amino acids: CASSSQGRGEKETQYF. The CDR3 DNA follows: TGTGCCAGCAGCTCCCAAGGCAGGGGGGAGAAAGAGACCCAGTACTTC.

The chain recombines TRBV7-2 with TRBJ1-5; D might be TRBD1 (6 bases). The CDR3 is 13 amino acids. CDR1 and CDR2 from the germline V gene are SGHTA and FQGNSA. V lost 5 bases, J lost 6 bases, and 11 bases lay in between. The CDR3 DNA is TGTGCCAGCAGCCAGTCACAGGGTCAGCCCCAGCATTTT. As protein: CASSQSQGQPQHF.

This rearrangement joins TRBV7-9 to TRBJ2-7; possibly TRBD1 for D (5 bases). The V and J ends lost 2 bases and 6 bases respectively, with 8 bases between them. The CDR3 loop spans 12 amino acids. Germline values: CDR1 SEHNR, CDR2 FQNEAQ (reference sequence). The CDR3 is CASSLMQGEQYF. For the CDR3, the DNA is TGTGCCAGCAGCTTAATGCAGGGCGAGCAGTACTTC.

The chain couples TRBV9 to TRBJ2-3; D might be TRBD1 (6 bases). V lost 0 bases and J lost 3, with 11 bases in between. The CDR3 is 15 amino acids. CDR1 and CDR2 from the germline V gene are SGDLS and YYNGEE. CDR3 amino acids: CASSVGHRETDTQYF. The CDR3 nucleotides read TGTGCCAGCAGCGTAGGGCACAGGGAGACAGATACGCAGTATTTT.

The gene calls are TRBV14 and TRBJ2-7; D may be TRBD2 (5 bases). V dropped 7 bases and J dropped 3 bases, with 10 bases sitting between them. Germline lookup yields CDR1 SGHDN and CDR2 FVKESK. The CDR3 spans 12 residues. CDR3 sequence (DNA): TGTGCCAGCACCACGGCGGGCTACGAGCAGTACTTC. Encoded protein: CASTTAGYEQYF.

This clone was detected many times. V gene TRBV7-2 combines with J gene TRBJ2-7; D unresolved. The germline V gene encodes CDR1 SGHTA and CDR2 FQGNSA. CDR3 length: 13 amino acids. Between the trimmed V and J ends, which lost 1 base and 6 bases, there was a span of 10 bases. CDR3 nucleotides: TGTGCCAGCAGCTTAGTTACAATCTCCGAGCAGTACTTC. As protein: CASSLVTISEQYF.

This clone was detected only a few times. J is TRBJ2-7 and V is TRBV6-6, with 12 bases matching TRBD2. In germline, CDR1 is MNHNY, CDR2 SVGAGI (reference sequence). V dropped 4 bases and J dropped 5; count of bases not matched to a gene: 9. There are 16 residues in the CDR3. The CDR3 region has the DNA TGTGCCAGCAGTTTCTCGACTAGCGGGAGTGGTAACGAGCAGTACTTC. Translating it yields CASSFSTSGSGNEQYF.

The chain carries TRBV5-1 and TRBJ2-1; the match to TRBD1 covers 8 bases. CDR1 and CDR2 (germline): SGHRS, YFSETQ. Trimming removed 4 bases from V and 5 bases from J; junction bases left unmatched: 8. This CDR3 has 15 residues. Here the CDR3 DNA reads TGCGCCAGCAGCCTGGAGGGACAGGTAAACAATGAGCAGTTCTTC. Protein sequence: CASSLEGQVNNEQFF.

The chain has TRBV4-1 and TRBJ1-2, with a possible D match to TRBD1 (6 bases). Per germline, CDR1 MGHRA and CDR2 YSYEKL. V dropped 3 bases and J dropped 0 bases, with 14 bases sitting between them. CDR3 length equals 16 residues. CDR3 nucleotides: TGCGCCAGCAGCCAGGACAGTAGACCTTCTAACTATGGCTACACCTTC. Translated, it gives CASSQDSRPSNYGYTF.

The sample holds a few counts of this clone. This sequence joins TRBV11-2 and TRBJ1-1, with D possibly TRBD1 on 6 matching bases. This CDR3 is built from 13 residues. Between the trimmed V and J ends, which lost 2 bases and 6 bases, there was a span of 10 bases. In germline, CDR1 is SGHAT, CDR2 FQNNGV. CDR3 region: CASSLTYRAEAFF. The CDR3 bases are TGTGCCAGCAGCTTAACTTACAGGGCTGAAGCTTTCTTT.